Shown below are 32 T cell receptor beta chains from a single sample sequenced in a study of human versus mouse CDR3 diversity and MHC coevolution. Here immunoSEQ multiplex PCR was the method, and the copy in TCRdb shows in-frame clones only, minus some. Of fewer than 100,000 clones in the sample, just under 95% were seen once. Sequences were obtained from naive CD4+ T cells from blood. Subset described: CD45RO-negative CD62L-positive naive CD4 T cells. These receptors came from a person aged 30 to 69 in good health.

The chain recombines TRBV10-3 with TRBJ2-7; 10 bases are shared with TRBD1. CDR3 length equals 14 residues. CDR1 is ENHRY and CDR2 is SYGVKD in the germline V gene. V lost 8 bases to trimming and J lost 3 bases; unmatched junction nucleotides: 7. The CDR3 reads CAIHPGQGSYEQYF. The CDR3 DNA reads as TGTGCCATCCACCCGGGACAGGGGAGCTACGAGCAGTACTTC.

The J gene is TRBJ1-2, the V gene TRBV28, with D possibly being TRBD1 (6 bases). Germline CDR1 is MDHEN and CDR2 is SYDVKM. The CDR3 has 16 residues. The V end lost 7 bases, the J end lost 5 bases, and 23 bases lay between the germline ends. The CDR3 reads CASIALGGRFGYGYTF. DNA for the CDR3: TGTGCCAGCATTGCTTTAGGGGGACGGTTTGGATATGGCTACACCTTC.

This sequence joins TRBV25-1 and TRBJ2-3; 11 bases align to TRBD2. The junction had 5 bases not matched to a gene; V was cut back by 4 bases and J by 2 bases. Germline CDR1 reads MGHDK; CDR2 reads SYGVNS. CDR3 length: 16 amino acids. In DNA, the CDR3 is TGTGCCAGCAGTGGGGGACTAGCGGATTACACAGATACGCAGTATTTT. It codes for CASSGGLADYTDTQYF.

The CDR3 is CASSHWTGWGITEAFF. The CDR3 DNA follows: TGTGCCAGCAGCCACTGGACAGGGTGGGGGATCACTGAAGCTTTCTTT. V is TRBV16 and J is TRBJ1-1, with 8 bases that match TRBD1. The length of the CDR3 is 16 residues. The ends lost 3 bases at V and 4 bases at J; junction bases unmatched: 10. Germline-derived CDR1 and CDR2 are KGHSY and FQNENV.

The chain carries TRBV19 and TRBJ2-5, with TRBD1 identical over 9 bases. CDR3 length: 14 amino acids. The V and J ends lost 6 bases and 5 bases, in that order; junction bases with no gene match: 7. CDR1 is LNHDA, CDR2 SQIVND, per germline (reference sequence). CDR3 in amino acids: CASSDRGIGETQYF. The CDR3 coding sequence is TGTGCCAGTAGCGACAGGGGGATAGGGGAGACCCAGTACTTC.

This chain connects TRBV7-9 to TRBJ2-6; D gene unclear. V lost 1 base to trimming and J lost 0 bases, with 10 bases between them. The CDR3 sequence is 17 residues long. Germline V gene sequence: CDR1 SEHNR, CDR2 FQNEAQ (reference sequence). The CDR3 sequence is CASSLVTFFSGANVLTF. CDR3 nucleotides: TGTGCCAGCAGCTTAGTCACTTTTTTCTCTGGGGCCAACGTCCTGACTTTC.

The chain links TRBV5-1 to TRBJ1-4; 10 nucleotides line up with TRBD1. J was trimmed by 8 bases and V by 4 bases; bases with no gene match: 5. CDR1 and CDR2 from the germline V gene are SGHRS and YFSETQ. This CDR3 is 14 amino acids long. The CDR3 here is CASSVGQGEEKLFF. CDR3 bases: TGCGCCAGCAGCGTCGGACAGGGGGAGGAAAAACTGTTTTTT.

The gene calls are TRBV9 and TRBJ2-7, with 15 nucleotides matching TRBD2. The CDR3 covers 17 residues. Trimming removed 0 bases from V and 6 bases from J; junction bases left unmatched: 7. Germline V gene sequence: CDR1 SGDLS, CDR2 YYNGEE. The CDR3 DNA reads as TGTGCCAGCAGCGTAGATGGGACTAGCGGGAGGATACGCGAGCAGTACTTC. Residues: CASSVDGTSGRIREQYF.

The V call is TRBV6-5, the J call TRBJ2-2; tentative D call: TRBD1 (6 bases). Germline V gene sequence: CDR1 MNHEY, CDR2 SVGAGI. Trimming stripped 2 bases from V and 2 bases from J, with 9 bases between. The CDR3 contains 15 residues. The CDR3 protein is CASSYEGDNTGELFF. CDR3 nucleotides: TGTGCCAGCAGTTACGAGGGGGACAACACCGGGGAGCTGTTTTTT.

V gene TRBV6-6 combines with J gene TRBJ2-7; 14 bases line up with TRBD2. The V gene end was trimmed by 5 bases and the J gene end by 4 bases; junction bases not matched to a gene: 7. The CDR3 is made up of 16 amino acids. Germline CDR1 reads MNHNY; CDR2 reads SVGAGI (reference sequence). The CDR3 reads CASSLSGTSGSYEQYF. The CDR3 nucleotides read TGTGCCAGCAGTCTCTCCGGGACTAGCGGGAGTTACGAGCAGTACTTC.

Notes on this clone: This CDR3 fails to terminate in the conserved phenylalanine or tryptophan, so it likely reflects a read error. The J gene is TRBJ1-2, the V gene TRBV7-6, with 9 nucleotides matching TRBD1. Trimming took 5 bases from V and 2 from J; bases not matched to a gene: 3. The CDR3 runs to 14 residues. Germline values: CDR1 SGHVS, CDR2 FNYEAQ. The CDR3 coding sequence is TGTGCCAGCAGCCCGGGACAGGGAAACTATGGCTACACCCTC. This translates into CASSPGQGNYGYTL.

The chain employs TRBV18 and TRBJ2-3; 9 nucleotides agree with TRBD1. Germline CDR1 and CDR2: KGHSH and LQKENI. This CDR3 contains 16 residues. J was trimmed by 3 bases and V by 4 bases; bases with no gene match: 8. The CDR3 spells CASSLGDRVRTDTQYF. CDR3 DNA: TGTGCCAGCTCACTCGGGGACAGGGTGAGAACAGATACGCAGTATTTT.

In this sample, this clone turned up once. The V gene is TRBV19, the J gene TRBJ2-1, with D possibly TRBD2 on 5 matching bases. The V gene's germline CDR1 is LNHDA and CDR2 SQIVND (reference sequence). The CDR3 has 11 residues. V was clipped by 8 bases and J by 10 bases, with 12 bases between them. CDR3 sequence reads: CASGIRGEQFF. CDR3 nucleotide sequence: TGTGCCAGTGGGATCCGCGGGGAGCAGTTCTTC.

This clone was observed once. The chain is built from TRBV6-5 and TRBJ2-7; a possible D gene is TRBD1 (5 bases). The CDR3 runs 14 residues. The V gene's germline CDR1 is MNHEY and CDR2 SVGAGI. Trimming shortened V by 5 bases and J by 3 bases, and 14 bases separated the two germline ends. The chain's CDR3 is CASSQGSGLYEQYF. The CDR3, as DNA: TGTGCCAGCAGTCAGGGTTCTGGGCTCTACGAGCAGTACTTC.

This chain uses TRBV18 with TRBJ1-5; D call uncertain. The germline CDR1 and CDR2 sequences are KGHSH and LQKENI. The CDR3 is made up of 13 amino acids. The V gene lost 0 bases and the J gene lost 7 bases, with 7 bases spanning the gap. The DNA of the CDR3 is TGTGCCAGCTCACCACCGGGCGGGCAGCCCCAGCATTTT. It specifies CASSPPGGQPQHF.

V usage is TRBV7-2 and J usage is TRBJ1-2; TRBD1 aligns across 7 bases. The CDR3 sequence is 14 residues long. V trimming: 2 bases; J trimming: 5 bases; junction bases outside the gene matches: 5. Germline CDR1 is SGHTA and CDR2 is FQGNSA. The chain's CDR3 is CASSLSQGQYGYTF. CDR3 bases: TGTGCCAGCAGCTTATCACAGGGGCAATATGGCTACACCTTC.

Points on this clone: This same CDR3 is encoded by further DNA sequences in the sample. The V and J genes are TRBV5-1 and TRBJ2-7, with 12 bases that match TRBD1. CDR1 and CDR2 (germline): SGHRS, YFSETQ. The length of the CDR3 is 14 residues. V lost 4 bases to trimming and J lost 4 bases; unmatched junction nucleotides: 3. CDR3 in DNA: TGCGCCAGCAGCCAGGGACAGGGGGCTTACGAGCAGTACTTC. Translated: CASSQGQGAYEQYF.

The chain recombines TRBV10-3 with TRBJ2-2; possibly TRBD1 for D (7 bases). Trimming left V 9 bases short and J 6 bases short, with 20 bases between. The germline CDR1 and CDR2 sequences are ENHRY and SYGVKD. This CDR3 has 15 amino acids. As DNA, the CDR3 is TGTGCCATGCAGCAGGGGGGAAGGACAGCCGGGGAGCTGTTTTTT. It codes for CAMQQGGRTAGELFF.

The genes are TRBV30 and TRBJ2-7; D is perhaps TRBD1 (7 bases). This CDR3 region has 13 residues. Deletions cut 4 bases from V and 3 bases from J, with 13 bases between. Per germline, CDR1 GTSNPN and CDR2 SVGIG (reference sequence). The CDR3 bases are TGTGCCTGGAAACGTCAGGGGGGCTACGAGCAGTACTTC. Residues: CAWKRQGGYEQYF.

The chain links TRBV28 to TRBJ2-7; 8 positions match TRBD1. This CDR3 is 14 amino acids long. Germline V CDR1 and CDR2: MDHEN, SYDVKM. J lost 3 bases, V lost 4 bases, and 5 bases had no gene match. The CDR3, as DNA: TGTGCCAGCAGTTCTCCGGGACAGGACTACGAGCAGTACTTC. Translation: CASSSPGQDYEQYF. The full variable domain, its missing parts supplied by reference TRBV28 and TRBJ2-7, is DVKVTQSSRYLVKRTGEKVFLECVQDMDHENMFWYRQDPGLGLRLIYFSYDVKMKEKGDIPEGYSVSREKKERFSLILESASTNQTSMYLCASSSPGQDYEQYFGPGTRLTVT.

The chain couples TRBV6-5 to TRBJ2-1; D not certain. V dropped 5 bases and J dropped 2 bases, with 7 bases sitting between them. The CDR3 contains 13 residues. Germline V CDR1 and CDR2: MNHEY, SVGAGI. The CDR3 region is CASSPSPYNEQFF. CDR3 nucleotide sequence: TGTGCCAGCAGTCCCAGTCCCTACAATGAGCAGTTCTTC.

V usage is TRBV11-2 and J usage is TRBJ1-2, with TRBD1 matching over 12 bases. J lost 13 bases, V lost 5 bases, and 11 bases had no gene match. The germline V gene encodes CDR1 SGHAT and CDR2 FQNNGV. This CDR3 is 14 amino acids long. The CDR3 DNA reads TGTGCCAGCAGCCGACCCGGGACAGGGGGCGAGAGCACCTTC. This encodes CASSRPGTGGESTF.

The chain uses TRBV20-1 and TRBJ1-3; D unclear. Germline assignment: CDR1 DFQATT and CDR2 SNEGSKA (reference sequence). The CDR3 is 11 amino acids. V was clipped by 1 base and J by 12 bases, with 10 bases between them. This CDR3 reads CSARAQSVIYF. The CDR3 nucleotides are TGCAGTGCTAGAGCTCAATCGGTCATATATTTT.

This rearrangement joins TRBV6-4 to TRBJ2-7, with 10 nucleotides matching TRBD2. Germline CDR1 and CDR2: MRHNA and SNTAGT. The CDR3 consists of 15 residues. V dropped 3 bases and J dropped 4; count of bases not matched to a gene: 6. CDR3 loop: CASSEEAGGTYEQYF. The CDR3 DNA sequence: TGTGCCAGCAGTGAAGAAGCGGGAGGGACGTACGAGCAGTACTTC.

V gene TRBV7-8 combines with J gene TRBJ1-4; 10 nucleotides agree with TRBD1. Trimming took 5 bases from V and 4 from J; bases not matched to a gene: 10. This CDR3 has 17 residues. Germline assignment: CDR1 SGHVS and CDR2 FQNEAQ. The DNA of the CDR3 is TGTGCCAGCAGCCCCCGACAGGGGGCCTTTGGTAATGAAAAACTGTTTTTT. Amino acids: CASSPRQGAFGNEKLFF.

The chain recombines TRBV6-6 with TRBJ2-4; possible D gene TRBD2, 5 bases. Germline CDR1 and CDR2: MNHNY and SVGAGI (reference sequence). This CDR3 has 15 amino acids. V lost 6 bases, J lost 0 bases, and 12 bases lay in between. For the CDR3, the DNA is TGTGCCAGCAGCCCCACTGGACTAGCCAAAAACATTCAGTACTTC. It is translated as CASSPTGLAKNIQYF.

The CDR3 reads CASSRLASYEQYF. The CDR3 coding sequence is TGTGCCAGCAGCCGACTAGCGTCGTACGAGCAGTACTTC. The gene calls are TRBV7-9 and TRBJ2-7, with TRBD2 identical over 8 bases. Trimming removed 5 bases from V and 4 bases from J; junction bases left unmatched: 4. The CDR3 runs to 13 residues. From germline, CDR1 is SEHNR and CDR2 FQNEAQ (reference sequence).

This chain joins TRBV5-4 and TRBJ2-7; 7 bases fit TRBD1. CDR3 size: 15 residues. V lost 5 bases and J lost 3; bases outside the gene matches: 11. Germline V CDR1 and CDR2: SGHNT, YYREEE (reference sequence). The CDR3 sequence: CASSTSVGDSYEQYF. CDR3 DNA sequence: TGTGCCAGCAGTACCTCGGTCGGGGACAGCTACGAGCAGTACTTC.

J is TRBJ2-5 and V is TRBV18; TRBD2 matches at 8 bases. The CDR3 is made up of 16 amino acids. V shed 2 bases and J 2 bases; nucleotides not matched to a gene: 7. The germline V gene encodes CDR1 KGHSH and CDR2 LQKENI. CDR3 nucleotide sequence: TGTGCCAGCTCACCAGGTGCGACTAGCGATCAAGAGACCCAGTACTTC. The encoded protein is CASSPGATSDQETQYF. Looking up the rest from reference TRBV18 and TRBJ2-5 gives the full variable domain: NAGVMQNPRHLVRRRGQEARLRCSPMKGHSHVYWYRQLPEEGLKFMVYLQKENIIDESGMPKERFSAEFPKEGPSILRIQQVVRGDSAAYFCASSPGATSDQETQYFGPGTRLLVL.

The chain employs TRBV4-1 and TRBJ2-3, with a tentative D call TRBD1 (5 bases). This CDR3 has 12 residues. The germline V and J ends were trimmed by 3 bases and 9 bases, with 10 bases remaining between them. Germline CDR1 is MGHRA and CDR2 is YSYEKL. The chain's CDR3 is CASSQLGATQYF. The CDR3 DNA follows: TGCGCCAGCAGCCAGTTAGGGGCCACGCAGTATTTT.

The chain joins TRBV5-1 to TRBJ2-7, with unresolved D. The germline V gene encodes CDR1 SGHRS and CDR2 YFSETQ. This CDR3 is built from 14 residues. V was trimmed by 3 bases and J by 0 bases, leaving 10 bases between them. CDR3 sequence (DNA): TGCGCCAGCAGCTCTGACACATCCTCCTACGAGCAGTACTTC. It specifies CASSSDTSSYEQYF. Filled out from reference TRBV5-1 and TRBJ2-7, the complete variable domain reads KAGVTQTPRYLIKTRGQQVTLSCSPISGHRSVSWYQQTPGQGLQFLFEYFSETQRNKGNFPGRFSGRQFSNSRSEMNVSTLELGDSALYLCASSSDTSSYEQYFGPGTRLTVT.

This rearrangement joins TRBV5-1 to TRBJ1-1; no firm D call. V was shortened by 4 bases and J by 2 bases, with 12 bases between the two germline ends. Germline lookup yields CDR1 SGHRS and CDR2 YFSETQ. CDR3 length: 14 residues. The CDR3 sequence is CASSAAGSNTEAFF. DNA for the CDR3: TGCGCCAGCAGCGCGGCGGGGTCCAACACTGAAGCTTTCTTT.